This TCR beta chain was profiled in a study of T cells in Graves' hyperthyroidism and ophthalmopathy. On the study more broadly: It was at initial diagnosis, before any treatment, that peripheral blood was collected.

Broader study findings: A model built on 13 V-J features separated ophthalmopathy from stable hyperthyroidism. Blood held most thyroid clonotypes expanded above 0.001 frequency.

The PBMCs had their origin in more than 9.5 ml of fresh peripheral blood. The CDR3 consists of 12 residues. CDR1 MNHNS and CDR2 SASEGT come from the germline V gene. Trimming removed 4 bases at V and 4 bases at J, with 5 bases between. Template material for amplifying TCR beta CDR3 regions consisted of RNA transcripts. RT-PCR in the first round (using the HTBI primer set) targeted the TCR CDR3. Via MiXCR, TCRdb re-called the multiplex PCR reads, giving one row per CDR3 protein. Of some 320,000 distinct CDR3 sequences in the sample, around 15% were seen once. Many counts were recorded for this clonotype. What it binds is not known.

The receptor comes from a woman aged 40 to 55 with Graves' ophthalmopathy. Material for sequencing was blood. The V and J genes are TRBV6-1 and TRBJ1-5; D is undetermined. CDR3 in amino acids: CASSGANQPQHF. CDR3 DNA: TGTGCCAGCAGTGGGGCGAATCAGCCCCAGCATTTT.